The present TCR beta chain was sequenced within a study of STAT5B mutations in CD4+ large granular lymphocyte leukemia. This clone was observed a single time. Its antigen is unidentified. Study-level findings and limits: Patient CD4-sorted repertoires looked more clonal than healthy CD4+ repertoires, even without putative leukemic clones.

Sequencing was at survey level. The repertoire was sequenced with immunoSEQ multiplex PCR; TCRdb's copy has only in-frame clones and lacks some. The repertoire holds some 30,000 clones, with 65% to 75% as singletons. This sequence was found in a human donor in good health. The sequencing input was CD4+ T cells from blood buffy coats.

The CDR3 sequence: CAWSAGTGSSYTF. Written as DNA, the CDR3 is TGTGCCTGGAGTGCCGGGACAGGGAGCTCCTACACCTTC. This chain uses TRBV30 with TRBJ1-2; 9 nucleotides agree with TRBD1. This CDR3 region has 13 residues. V gave up 1 base and J gave up 10 bases; unmatched junction bases: 7. CDR1 GTSNPN and CDR2 SVGIG come from the germline V gene (reference sequence).